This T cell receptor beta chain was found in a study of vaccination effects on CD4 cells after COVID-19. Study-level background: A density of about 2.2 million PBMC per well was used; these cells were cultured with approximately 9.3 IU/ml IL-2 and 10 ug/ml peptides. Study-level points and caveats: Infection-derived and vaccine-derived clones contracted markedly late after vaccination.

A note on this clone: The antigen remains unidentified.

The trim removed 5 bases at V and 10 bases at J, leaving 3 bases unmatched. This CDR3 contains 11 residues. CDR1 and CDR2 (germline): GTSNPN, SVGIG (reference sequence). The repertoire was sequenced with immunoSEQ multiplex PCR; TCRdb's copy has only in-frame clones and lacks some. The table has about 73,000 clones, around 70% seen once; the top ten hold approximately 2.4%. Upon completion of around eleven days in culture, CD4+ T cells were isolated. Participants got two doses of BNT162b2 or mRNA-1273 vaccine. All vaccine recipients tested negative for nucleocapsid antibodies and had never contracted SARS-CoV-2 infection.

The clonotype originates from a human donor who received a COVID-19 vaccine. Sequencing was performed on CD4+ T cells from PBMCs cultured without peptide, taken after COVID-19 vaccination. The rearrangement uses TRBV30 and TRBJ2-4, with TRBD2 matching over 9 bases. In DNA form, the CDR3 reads TGTGCCTGGTCCGCGGGGGGGATTCAGTACTTC. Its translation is CAWSAGGIQYF.